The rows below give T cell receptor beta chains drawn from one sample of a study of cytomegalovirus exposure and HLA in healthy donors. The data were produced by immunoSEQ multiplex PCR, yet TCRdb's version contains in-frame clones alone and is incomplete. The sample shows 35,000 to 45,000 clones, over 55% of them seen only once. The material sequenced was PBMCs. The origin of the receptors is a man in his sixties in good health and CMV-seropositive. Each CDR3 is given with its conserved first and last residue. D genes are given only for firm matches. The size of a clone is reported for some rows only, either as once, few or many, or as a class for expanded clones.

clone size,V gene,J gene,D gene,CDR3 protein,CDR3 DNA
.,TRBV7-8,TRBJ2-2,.,CASSLRSGELFF,TGTGCCAGCAGCTTGAGATCCGGGGAGCTGTTTTTT
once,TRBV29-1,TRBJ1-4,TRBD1,CSGAGTGYDEKLFF,TGCAGCGGGGCGGGGACAGGTTATGATGAAAAACTGTTTTTT
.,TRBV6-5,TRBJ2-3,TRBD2,CASSPSSGRTDTQYF,TGTGCCAGCAGTCCCTCTAGCGGGAGAACAGATACGCAGTATTTT
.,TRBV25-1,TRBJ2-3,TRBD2,CASRHRLAGVPDTQYF,TGTGCCAGCAGACACCGACTAGCGGGAGTCCCAGATACGCAGTATTTT
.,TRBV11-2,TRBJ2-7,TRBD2,CASSSLLAGGPGEQYF,TGTGCCAGCAGCTCCTTACTAGCGGGAGGGCCGGGCGAGCAGTACTTC
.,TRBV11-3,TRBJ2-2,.,CASSSGGAGELFF,TGTGCCAGCAGCTCCGGGGGTGCCGGGGAGCTGTTTTTT
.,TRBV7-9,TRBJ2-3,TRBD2,CASSLPSGPTDTQYF,TGTGCCAGCAGCTTACCTAGCGGCCCCACAGATACGCAGTATTTT
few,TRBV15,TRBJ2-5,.,CATRGDTPGTQYF,TGTGCCACCAGGGGTGACACCCCAGGGACCCAGTACTTC
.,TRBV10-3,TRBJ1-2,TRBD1,CAIRGEQGVSYGYTF,TGTGCCATCAGAGGTGAACAGGGGGTCAGCTATGGCTACACCTTC
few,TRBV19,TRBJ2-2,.,CASTPGHTNTGELFF,TGTGCCAGTACCCCAGGCCACACGAACACCGGGGAGCTGTTTTTT
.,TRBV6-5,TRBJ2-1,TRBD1,CASAPGQGSNEQFF,TGTGCCAGCGCCCCGGGACAGGGAAGCAATGAGCAGTTCTTC
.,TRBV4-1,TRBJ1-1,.,CASSQSRGEAFF,TGCGCCAGCAGCCAGAGCAGGGGTGAAGCTTTCTTT
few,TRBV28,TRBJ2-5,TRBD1,CASRGQGAGETQYF,TGTGCCAGCAGGGGACAGGGGGCAGGGGAGACCCAGTACTTC
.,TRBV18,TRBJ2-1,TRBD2,CASSPVVAGDNEQFF,TGTGCCAGCTCACCAGTGGTAGCGGGAGATAATGAGCAGTTCTTC
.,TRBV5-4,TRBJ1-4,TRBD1,CASSGGTVNEKLFF,TGTGCCAGCAGCGGCGGGACAGTGAATGAAAAACTGTTTTTT
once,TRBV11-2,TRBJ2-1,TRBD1,CASSLDRGSYNEQFF,TGTGCCAGCAGCCTGGACAGGGGTTCCTACAATGAGCAGTTCTTC
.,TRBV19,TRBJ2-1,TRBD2,CASSTGGPGGPLNEQFF,TGTGCCAGTAGTACCGGGGGCCCGGGAGGGCCTCTTAATGAGCAGTTCTTC
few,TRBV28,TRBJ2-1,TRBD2,CASSIAGGPYNEQFF,TGTGCCAGCAGTATAGCGGGAGGGCCCTACAATGAGCAGTTCTTC
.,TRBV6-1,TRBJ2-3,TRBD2,CASSELAGEGGGDTQYF,TGTGCCAGCAGTGAATTAGCGGGAGAAGGGGGAGGAGATACGCAGTATTTT
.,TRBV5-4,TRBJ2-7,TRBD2,CASSFTAGVGFPNEQYF,TGTGCCAGCAGCTTTACAGCGGGAGTCGGATTCCCAAACGAGCAGTACTTC
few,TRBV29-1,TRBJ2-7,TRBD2,CSVLRLAGVFYEQYF,TGCAGCGTCCTGAGGCTAGCGGGAGTGTTTTACGAGCAGTACTTC